This TCR beta chain was identified in a study of control samples from healthy donors and cancer patients. Data came from immunoSEQ multiplex PCR; TCRdb stores just in-frame clones and leaves some out. Seen here are around 170,000 clones, around 88% observed once, and the top ten hold 4% to 6%. The CDR3 extends over 14 amino acids. CDR1 is WSHSY, CDR2 SAAADI, per germline. Trimming shortened V by 2 bases and J by 6 bases, and 14 bases separated the two germline ends. The sample consisted of blood. This clonotype was sampled from a woman in her 30s in good health. The chain uses TRBV10-2 and TRBJ2-7; no definite D call. The CDR3 nucleotides are TGCGCCAGCAGTGAGGGCAGACAAATCCCCGAGCAGTACGTC. Encoded protein: CASSEGRQIPEQYV.